One T cell receptor beta chain is described in this entry. Its antigen remains unidentified. PCR primers comprised 60 Vbeta and 13 Jbeta primers. The protocol was immunoSEQ multiplex PCR, while the TCRdb copy is restricted to in-frame clones and leaves out a portion. The sample comprises more than 150,000 clones, about 79% of which are singletons, and around 15% rests with the top ten. This sample is part of a study of cytomegalovirus exposure and HLA in healthy donors. On the study more broadly: The Caucasian-associated ancestry cluster held roughly 80% of 350 to 450 genotyped donors.

Study findings and constraints: TCR association rates varied by HLA locus in a later analysis, with DRB1 highest and HLA-C lowest. The study put about 180 TCR beta chains on its list as cytomegalovirus-associated.

Donors were ostensibly healthy at sampling, although undocumented immune exposures were probable. Germline V gene sequence: CDR1 DFQATT, CDR2 SNEGSKA (reference sequence). Trimming removed 3 bases from V and 9 bases from J, with 9 bases in between. The CDR3 contains 11 residues. This clonotype was obtained from a man in his fifties or sixties in good health and CMV-seropositive. The V gene is TRBV20-1, the J gene TRBJ2-1; D not certain. The sample comprised PBMCs. CDR3 DNA: TGCAGTGCTAGTCAACGGGTTGAGCAGTTCTTC. Protein sequence: CSASQRVEQFF.